This T cell receptor beta chain is from a study of blood T cells in healthy people across ages. Using a J-beta primer mix together with a sample-barcoded 5' primer, a second PCR was run for roughly 7 to 11 cycles. TCRdb re-called the 5' RACE reads through MiXCR, storing one row per CDR3 protein. The table has about a million distinct CDR3 sequences, roughly half seen once. V was shortened by 5 bases and J by 7 bases, with 14 bases between the two germline ends. The CDR3 sequence is 14 residues long. This TCR derives from a woman aged 55-70 years in good health. The chain employs TRBV12-3 or TRBV12-4 and TRBJ2-2, with D tentatively TRBD2 (5 bases). The sample was blood. CDR3 bases: TGTGCCAGCAGTCCGCTTCCGGGGTTCGGGGAGCTGTTTTTT. Residues: CASSPLPGFGELFF.